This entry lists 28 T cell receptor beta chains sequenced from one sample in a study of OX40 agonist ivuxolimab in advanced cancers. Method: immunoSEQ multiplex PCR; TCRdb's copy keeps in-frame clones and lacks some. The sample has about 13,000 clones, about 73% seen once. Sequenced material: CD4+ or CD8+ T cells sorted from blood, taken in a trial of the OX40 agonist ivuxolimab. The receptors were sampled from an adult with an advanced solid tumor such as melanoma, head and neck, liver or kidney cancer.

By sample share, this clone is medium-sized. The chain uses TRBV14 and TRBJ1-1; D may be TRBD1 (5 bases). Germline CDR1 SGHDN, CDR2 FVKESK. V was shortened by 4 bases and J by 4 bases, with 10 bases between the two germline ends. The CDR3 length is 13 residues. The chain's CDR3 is CASSLTGGTEAFF. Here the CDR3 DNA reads TGTGCCAGCAGCCTGACGGGGGGCACTGAAGCTTTCTTT.

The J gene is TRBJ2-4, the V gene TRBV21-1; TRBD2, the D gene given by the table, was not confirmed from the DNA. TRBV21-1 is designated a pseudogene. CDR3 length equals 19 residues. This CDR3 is CASSKDTSGRGSRHNIQYF. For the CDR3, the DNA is TGTGCCAGCAGCAAAGACACTAGCGGGAGGGGATCTAGGCACAACATTCAGTACTTC.

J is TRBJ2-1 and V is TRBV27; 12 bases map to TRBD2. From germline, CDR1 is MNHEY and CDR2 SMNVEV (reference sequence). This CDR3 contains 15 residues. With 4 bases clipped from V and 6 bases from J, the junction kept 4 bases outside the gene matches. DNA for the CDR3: TGTGCCAGCAGTTCCCTAGCGGGAGGGTCCAATGAGCAGTTCTTC. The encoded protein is CASSSLAGGSNEQFF.

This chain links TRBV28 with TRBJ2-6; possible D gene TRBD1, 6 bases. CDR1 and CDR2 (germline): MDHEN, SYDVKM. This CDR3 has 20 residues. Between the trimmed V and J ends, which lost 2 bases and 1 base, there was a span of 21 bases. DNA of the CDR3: TGTGCCAGCAGTTTACTCCTCTCCGGGACATCCCGGTCTGGGGCCAACGTCCTGACTTTC. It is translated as CASSLLLSGTSRSGANVLTF.

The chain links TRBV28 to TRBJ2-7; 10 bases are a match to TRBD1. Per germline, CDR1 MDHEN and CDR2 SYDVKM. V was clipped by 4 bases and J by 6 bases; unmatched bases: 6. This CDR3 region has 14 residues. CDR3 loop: CASSYLGTGVEQYF. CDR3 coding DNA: TGTGCCAGCAGTTACTTGGGGACAGGGGTCGAGCAGTACTTC.

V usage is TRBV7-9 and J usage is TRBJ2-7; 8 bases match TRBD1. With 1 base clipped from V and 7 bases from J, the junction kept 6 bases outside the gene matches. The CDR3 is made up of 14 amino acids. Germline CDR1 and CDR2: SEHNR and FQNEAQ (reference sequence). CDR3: CASSLGYRGYEQYF. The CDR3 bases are TGTGCCAGCAGCTTAGGGTACAGGGGGTATGAGCAGTACTTC.

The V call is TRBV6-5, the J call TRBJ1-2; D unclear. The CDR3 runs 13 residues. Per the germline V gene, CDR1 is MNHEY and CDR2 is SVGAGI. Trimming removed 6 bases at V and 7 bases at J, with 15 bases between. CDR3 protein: CASSPLLLGGYTF. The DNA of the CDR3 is TGTGCCAGCAGCCCCCTTTTATTAGGTGGCTACACCTTC.

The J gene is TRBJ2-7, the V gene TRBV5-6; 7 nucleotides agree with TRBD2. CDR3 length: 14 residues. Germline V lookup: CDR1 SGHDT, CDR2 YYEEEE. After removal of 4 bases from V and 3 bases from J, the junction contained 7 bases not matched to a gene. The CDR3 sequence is CASSPQASGYEQYF. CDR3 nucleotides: TGTGCCAGCAGCCCCCAGGCTAGCGGCTACGAGCAGTACTTC.

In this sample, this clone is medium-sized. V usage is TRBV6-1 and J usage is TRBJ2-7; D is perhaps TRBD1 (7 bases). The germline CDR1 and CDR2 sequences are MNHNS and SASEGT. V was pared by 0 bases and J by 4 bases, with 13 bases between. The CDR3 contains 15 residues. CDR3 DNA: TGTGCCAGCAGTGAAGCGGAGGGGGCGCTTTACGAGCAGTACTTC. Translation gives CASSEAEGALYEQYF.

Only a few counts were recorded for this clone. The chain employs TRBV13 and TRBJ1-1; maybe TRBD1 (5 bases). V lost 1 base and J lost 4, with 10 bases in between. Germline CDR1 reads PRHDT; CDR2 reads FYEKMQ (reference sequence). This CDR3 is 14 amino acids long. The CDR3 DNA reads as TGTGCCAGCAGCTTAGAGGGGTCGGGCACTGAAGCTTTCTTT. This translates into CASSLEGSGTEAFF.

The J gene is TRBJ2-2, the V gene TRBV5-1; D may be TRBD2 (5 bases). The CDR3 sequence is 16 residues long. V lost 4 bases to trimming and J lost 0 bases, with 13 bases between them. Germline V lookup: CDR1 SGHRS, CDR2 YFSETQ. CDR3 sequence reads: CASSIHGEPNTGELFF. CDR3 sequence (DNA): TGCGCCAGCAGCATACACGGGGAGCCGAACACCGGGGAGCTGTTTTTT.

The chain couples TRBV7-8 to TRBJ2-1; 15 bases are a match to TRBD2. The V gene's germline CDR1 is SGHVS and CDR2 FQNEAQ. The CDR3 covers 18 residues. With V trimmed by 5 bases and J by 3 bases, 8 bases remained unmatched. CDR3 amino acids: CASSRGLAGGGLYNEQFF. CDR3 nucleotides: TGTGCCAGCAGCCGCGGACTAGCGGGAGGGGGTCTCTACAATGAGCAGTTCTTC.

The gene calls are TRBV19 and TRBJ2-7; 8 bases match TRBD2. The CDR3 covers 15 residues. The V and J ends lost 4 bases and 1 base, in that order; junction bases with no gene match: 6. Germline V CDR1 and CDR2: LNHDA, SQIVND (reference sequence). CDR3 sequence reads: CASSTMAGGSYEQYF. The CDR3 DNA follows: TGTGCCAGTAGTACCATGGCGGGGGGTTCCTACGAGCAGTACTTC. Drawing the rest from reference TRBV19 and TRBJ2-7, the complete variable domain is DGGITQSPKYLFRKEGQNVTLSCEQNLNHDAMYWYRQDPGQGLRLIYYSQIVNDFQKGDIAEGYSVSREKKESFPLTVTSAQKNPTAFYLCASSTMAGGSYEQYFGPGTRLTVT.

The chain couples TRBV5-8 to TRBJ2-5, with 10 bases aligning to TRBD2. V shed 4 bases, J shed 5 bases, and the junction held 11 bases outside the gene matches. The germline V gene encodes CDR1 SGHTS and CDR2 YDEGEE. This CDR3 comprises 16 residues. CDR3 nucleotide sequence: TGTGCCAGCAGCCGAGGCACTAGCGGGGTATGGGAGACCCAGTACTTC. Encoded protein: CASSRGTSGVWETQYF.

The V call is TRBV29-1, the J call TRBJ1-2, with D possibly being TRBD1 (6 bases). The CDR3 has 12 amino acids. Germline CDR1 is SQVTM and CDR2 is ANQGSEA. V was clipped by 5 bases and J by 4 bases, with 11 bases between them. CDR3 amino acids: CSVPNRAYGYTF. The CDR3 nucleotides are TGCAGCGTTCCCAACAGGGCCTATGGCTACACCTTC. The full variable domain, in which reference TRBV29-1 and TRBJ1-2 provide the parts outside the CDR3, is SAVISQKPSRDICQRGTSLTIQCQVDSQVTMMFWYRQQPGQSLTLIATANQGSEATYESGFVIDKFPISRPNLTFSTLTVSNMSPEDSSIYLCSVPNRAYGYTFGSGTRLTVV.

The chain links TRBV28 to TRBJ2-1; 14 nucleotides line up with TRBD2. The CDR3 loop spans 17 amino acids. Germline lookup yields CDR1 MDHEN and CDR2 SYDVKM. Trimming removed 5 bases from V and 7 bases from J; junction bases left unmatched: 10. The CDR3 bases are TGTGCCAGCAGTCCGGGACTAGCGGGAGTCGGACGAAATGAGCAGTTCTTC. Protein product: CASSPGLAGVGRNEQFF.

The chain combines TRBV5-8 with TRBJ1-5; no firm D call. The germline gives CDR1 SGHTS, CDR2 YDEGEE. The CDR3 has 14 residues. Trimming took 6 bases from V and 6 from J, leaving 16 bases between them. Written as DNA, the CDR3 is TGTGCCAGCATTTATGGGGATGAAGGTCAGCCCCAGCATTTT. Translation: CASIYGDEGQPQHF.

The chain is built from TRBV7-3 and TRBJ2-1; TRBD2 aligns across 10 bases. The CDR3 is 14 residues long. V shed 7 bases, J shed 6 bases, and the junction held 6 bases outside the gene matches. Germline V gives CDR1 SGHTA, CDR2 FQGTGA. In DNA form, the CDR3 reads TGTGCCAGCAATCTAGCGGGAGAGTCCAATGAGCAGTTCTTC. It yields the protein CASNLAGESNEQFF.

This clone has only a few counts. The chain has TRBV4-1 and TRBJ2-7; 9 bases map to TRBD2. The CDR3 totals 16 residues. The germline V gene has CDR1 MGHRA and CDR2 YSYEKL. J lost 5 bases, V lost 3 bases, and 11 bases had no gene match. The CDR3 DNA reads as TGCGCCAGCAGCCAGATTCTAGCGGGACAAGGCGACGAGCAGTACTTC. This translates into CASSQILAGQGDEQYF.

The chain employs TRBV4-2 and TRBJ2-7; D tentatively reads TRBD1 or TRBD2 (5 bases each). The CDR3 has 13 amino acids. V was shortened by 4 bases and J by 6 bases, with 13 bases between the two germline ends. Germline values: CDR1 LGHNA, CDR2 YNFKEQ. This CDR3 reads CASSPSGTPEQYF. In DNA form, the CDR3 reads TGTGCCAGCAGCCCCTCCGGGACCCCCGAGCAGTACTTC.

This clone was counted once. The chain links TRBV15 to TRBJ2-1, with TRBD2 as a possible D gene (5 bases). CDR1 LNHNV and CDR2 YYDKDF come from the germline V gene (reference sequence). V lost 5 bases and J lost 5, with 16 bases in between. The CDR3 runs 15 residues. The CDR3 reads CATSLRSSSHNEQFF. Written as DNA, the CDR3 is TGTGCCACCAGCTTGAGGTCTAGCAGCCACAATGAGCAGTTCTTC.

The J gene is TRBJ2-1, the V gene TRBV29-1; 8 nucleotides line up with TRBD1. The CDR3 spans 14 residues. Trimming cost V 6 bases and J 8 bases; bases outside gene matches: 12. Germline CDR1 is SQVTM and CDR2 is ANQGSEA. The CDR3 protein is CSVQGAKDWDEQFF. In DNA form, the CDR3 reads TGCAGCGTCCAGGGGGCAAAGGATTGGGATGAGCAGTTCTTC.

The CDR3, as DNA: TGTGCCAGCGAAGCGACAGGCGATTACAATGAGCAGTTCTTC. This codes for CASEATGDYNEQFF. This rearrangement joins TRBV6-1 to TRBJ2-1, with D possibly matching TRBD1 (6 bases). The CDR3 sequence is 14 residues long. CDR1 is MNHNS, CDR2 SASEGT, per germline. V dropped 8 bases and J dropped 4 bases, with 15 bases sitting between them.

The CDR3 loop reads CASIPWGSKNEQYF. The DNA for the CDR3 is TGTGCCAGCATCCCCTGGGGTAGCAAAAACGAGCAGTACTTC. The rearrangement joins TRBV6-5 to TRBJ2-7; D gene unclear. Germline assignment: CDR1 MNHEY and CDR2 SVGAGI. The CDR3 is 14 residues long. Trimming pared 7 bases from V and 5 bases from J, leaving 18 bases between.

The CDR3 loop reads CSVGRASNTGELFF. The CDR3 DNA follows: TGCAGCGTTGGGAGGGCTTCGAACACCGGGGAGCTGTTTTTT. This rearrangement joins TRBV29-1 to TRBJ2-2, with a possible D match to TRBD2 (6 bases). The CDR3 extends over 14 amino acids. CDR1 is SQVTM and CDR2 is ANQGSEA in the germline V gene. Trimming took 4 bases from V and 0 from J, leaving 9 bases between them.

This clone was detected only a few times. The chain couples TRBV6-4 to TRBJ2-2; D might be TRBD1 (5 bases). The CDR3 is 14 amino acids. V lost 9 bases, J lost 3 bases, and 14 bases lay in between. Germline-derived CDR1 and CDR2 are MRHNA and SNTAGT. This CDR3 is CASSRQSDTGELFF. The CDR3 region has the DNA TGTGCCAGTAGCCGACAGAGCGACACCGGGGAGCTGTTTTTT.

CDR3 nucleotide sequence: TGTGCCAGCAGCCATGGGTACACTGAAGCTTTCTTT. As protein: CASSHGYTEAFF. The chain carries TRBV16 and TRBJ1-1; D is unclear. The V gene lost 3 bases and the J gene lost 3 bases, with 5 bases spanning the gap. The length of the CDR3 is 12 residues. Germline assignment: CDR1 KGHSY and CDR2 FQNENV.

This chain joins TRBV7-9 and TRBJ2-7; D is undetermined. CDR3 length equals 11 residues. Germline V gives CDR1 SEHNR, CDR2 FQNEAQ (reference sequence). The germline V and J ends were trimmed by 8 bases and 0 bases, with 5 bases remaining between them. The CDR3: CASGDSYEQYF. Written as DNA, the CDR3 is TGTGCCAGCGGAGACTCCTACGAGCAGTACTTC.